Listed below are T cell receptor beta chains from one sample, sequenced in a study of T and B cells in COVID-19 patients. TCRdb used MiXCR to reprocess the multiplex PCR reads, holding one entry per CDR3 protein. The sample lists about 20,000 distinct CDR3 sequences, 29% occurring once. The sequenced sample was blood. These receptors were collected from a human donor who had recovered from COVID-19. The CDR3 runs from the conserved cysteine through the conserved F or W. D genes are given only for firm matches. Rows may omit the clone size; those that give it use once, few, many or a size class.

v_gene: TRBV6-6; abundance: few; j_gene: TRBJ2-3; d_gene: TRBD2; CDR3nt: TGTGCCTCTTCTTGGGGGAGCGGGAGTCGGGATACGCAGTATTTT; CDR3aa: CASSWGSGSRDTQYF
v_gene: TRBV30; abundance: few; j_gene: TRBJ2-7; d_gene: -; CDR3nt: TGTGCCTGGATTAAAGGCTACGAGCAGTACTTC; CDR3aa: CAWIKGYEQYF
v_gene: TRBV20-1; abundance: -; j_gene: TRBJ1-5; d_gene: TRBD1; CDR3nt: TGCAGTGTGGGCGGACAGGGAGTTAGGAATCAGCCCCAGCATTTT; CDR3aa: CSVGGQGVRNQPQHF
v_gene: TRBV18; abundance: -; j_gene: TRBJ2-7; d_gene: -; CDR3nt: TGTGCCAGCTCACCAACGGAAGGGGAAGAGCAGTACTTC; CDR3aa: CASSPTEGEEQYF
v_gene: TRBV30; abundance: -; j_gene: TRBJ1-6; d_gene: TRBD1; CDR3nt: TGTGCCTGGACCCCCTCGGGACAGGGTGCCTATAATTCACCCCTCCACTTT; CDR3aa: CAWTPSGQGAYNSPLHF
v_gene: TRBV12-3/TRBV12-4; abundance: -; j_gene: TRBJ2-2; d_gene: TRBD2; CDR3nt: TGTGCCAGCGGAGGAGGGAGGGGAAGCACCGGGGAGCTGTTTTTT; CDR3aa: CASGGGRGSTGELFF
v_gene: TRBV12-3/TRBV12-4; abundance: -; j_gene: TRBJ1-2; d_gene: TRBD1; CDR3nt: TGTGCCAGCAGCGAGACAGGGAGTATCTACACCTTC; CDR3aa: CASSETGSIYTF
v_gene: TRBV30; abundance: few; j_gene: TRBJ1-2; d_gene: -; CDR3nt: TGTGCCTGGAGTACAGGGTTTGGCTACACCTTC; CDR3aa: CAWSTGFGYTF
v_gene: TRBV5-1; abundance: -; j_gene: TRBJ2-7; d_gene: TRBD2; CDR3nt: TGCGCCAGCAGCTTGCCCTCGGGGGGATACGAGCAGTACTTC; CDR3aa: CASSLPSGGYEQYF
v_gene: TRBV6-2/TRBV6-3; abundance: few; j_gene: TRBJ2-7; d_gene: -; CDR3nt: TGTGCCAGCAGTTACTCCCAGGGGGGAGACTACGAGCAGTACTTC; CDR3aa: CASSYSQGGDYEQYF
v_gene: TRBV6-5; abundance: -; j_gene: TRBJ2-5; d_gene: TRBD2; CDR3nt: TGTGCCAGCAGTGAGGTGATAGCGGGGTACCAAGAGACCCAGTACTTC; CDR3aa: CASSEVIAGYQETQYF
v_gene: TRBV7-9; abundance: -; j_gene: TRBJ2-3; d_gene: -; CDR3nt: TGTGCCAGCAGCTTAGATGCAGATACGCAGTATTTT; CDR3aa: CASSLDADTQYF
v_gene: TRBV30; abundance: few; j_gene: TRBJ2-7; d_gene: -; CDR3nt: TGTGCCTGGAGTCGAGGAAACTACGAGCAGTACTTC; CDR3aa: CAWSRGNYEQYF
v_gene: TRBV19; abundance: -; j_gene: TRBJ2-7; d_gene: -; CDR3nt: TGTGCCAGTAGTACCGGGACAACTAAAACCTACGAGCAGTACTTC; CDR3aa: CASSTGTTKTYEQYF
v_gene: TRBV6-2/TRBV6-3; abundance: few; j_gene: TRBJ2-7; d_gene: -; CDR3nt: TGTGCCAGCATTGAAGCGGGTGTGGGGTACGAGCAGTACTTC; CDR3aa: CASIEAGVGYEQYF
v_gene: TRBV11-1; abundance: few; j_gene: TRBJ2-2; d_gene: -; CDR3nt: TGTGCCAGCAGCTTAGGGCTCAGGGAGCTGTTTTTT; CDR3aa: CASSLGLRELFF
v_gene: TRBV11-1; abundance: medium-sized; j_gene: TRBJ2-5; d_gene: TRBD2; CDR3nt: TGTGCCAGCAGCAAGGGAGGGATAGTAGAAGAGACCCAGTACTTC; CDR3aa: CASSKGGIVEETQYF
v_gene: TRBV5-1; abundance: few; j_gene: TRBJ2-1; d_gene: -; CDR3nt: TGCGCCAGCAGATCAACCGGGGGGCCTTACAATGAGCAGTTCTTC; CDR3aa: CASRSTGGPYNEQFF
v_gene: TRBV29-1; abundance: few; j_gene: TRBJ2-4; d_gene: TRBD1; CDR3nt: TGCAGCGTTGACGGGGGGTGGGGACAGGGTGGGTGGAACATTCAGTACTTC; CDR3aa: CSVDGGWGQGGWNIQYF
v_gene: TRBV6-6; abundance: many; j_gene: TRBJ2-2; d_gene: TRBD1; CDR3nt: TGTGCCAGCAGTCCCGGGACAGGTACCGGGGAGCTGTTTTTT; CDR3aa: CASSPGTGTGELFF
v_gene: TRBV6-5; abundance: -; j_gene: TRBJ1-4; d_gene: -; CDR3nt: TGTGCCAGCAGTCCCGGCAAAGAAAAACTGTTTTTT; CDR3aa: CASSPGKEKLFF
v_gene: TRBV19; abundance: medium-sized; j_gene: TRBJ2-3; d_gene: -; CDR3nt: TGTGCCAGTAGTACTAGAGGGGGGGATACGCAGTATTTT; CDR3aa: CASSTRGGDTQYF
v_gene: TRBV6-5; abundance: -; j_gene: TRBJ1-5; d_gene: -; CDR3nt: TGTGCCAGCAGTCGTTCTGGGGAACAGCCCCAGCATTTT; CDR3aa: CASSRSGEQPQHF
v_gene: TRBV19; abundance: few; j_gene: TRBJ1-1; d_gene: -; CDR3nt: TGTGCCAGTAGTATTTATATGAACACTGAAGCTTTCTTT; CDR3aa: CASSIYMNTEAFF
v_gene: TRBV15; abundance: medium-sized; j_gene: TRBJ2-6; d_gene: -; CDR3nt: TGTGCCACCAGCAGAGAAAGCTCTGGGGCCAACGTCCTGACTTTC; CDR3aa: CATSRESSGANVLTF
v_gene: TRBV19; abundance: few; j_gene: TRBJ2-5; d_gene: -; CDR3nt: TGTGCCAGTAGTACTGGGACCGTATACCAAGAGACCCAGTACTTC; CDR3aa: CASSTGTVYQETQYF
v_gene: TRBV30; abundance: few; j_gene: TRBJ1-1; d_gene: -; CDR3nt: TGTGCCTGGAGTGTAGGGCGGAACACTGAAGCTTTCTTT; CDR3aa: CAWSVGRNTEAFF
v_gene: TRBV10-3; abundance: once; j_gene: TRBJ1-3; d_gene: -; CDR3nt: TGTGCCATCAGTGAGTCGCGGGAAGGCTCTGGAAACACCATATATTTT; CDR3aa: CAISESREGSGNTIYF
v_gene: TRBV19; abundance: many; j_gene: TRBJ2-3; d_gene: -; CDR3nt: TGTGCCAGTAGTATATTGGGGGCAACAGATACGCAGTATTTT; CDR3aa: CASSILGATDTQYF
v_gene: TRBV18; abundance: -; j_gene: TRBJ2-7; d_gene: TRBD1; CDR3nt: TGTGCCAGCTCACCACCGGGACAGACCTACGAGCAGTACTTC; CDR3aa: CASSPPGQTYEQYF
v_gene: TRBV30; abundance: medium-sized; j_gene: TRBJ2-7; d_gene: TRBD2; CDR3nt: TGTGCCTGGAGTGGCGGAGGGACTAGCGGGACAAGCGAGCAGTACTTC; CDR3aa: CAWSGGGTSGTSEQYF
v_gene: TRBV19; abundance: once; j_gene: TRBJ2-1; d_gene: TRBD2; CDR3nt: TGTGCCAGTAGCACTAGCGGGAGTGTTAATGAGCAGTTCTTC; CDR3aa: CASSTSGSVNEQFF
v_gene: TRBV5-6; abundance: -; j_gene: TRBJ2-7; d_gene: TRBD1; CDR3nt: TGCGCCAGCAGCCCGGGACAGGGGATAAACGAGCAGTACTTC; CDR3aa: CASSPGQGINEQYF
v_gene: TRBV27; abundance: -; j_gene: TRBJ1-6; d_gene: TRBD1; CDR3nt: TGTGCCAGCAGTTTATCGAGCGCCAGGGGGCGCGATAATTCACCCCTCCACTTT; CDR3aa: CASSLSSARGRDNSPLHF
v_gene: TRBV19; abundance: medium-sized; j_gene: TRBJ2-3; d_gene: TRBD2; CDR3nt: TGTGCCAGTAGTATGAGGCTAGCGGGGACTAGCACAGATACGCAGTATTTT; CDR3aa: CASSMRLAGTSTDTQYF
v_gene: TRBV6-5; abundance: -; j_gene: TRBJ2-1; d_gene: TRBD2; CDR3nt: TGTGCCAGCAGTCGTAGCGGGGGGTCCAATGAGCAGTTCTTC; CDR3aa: CASSRSGGSNEQFF
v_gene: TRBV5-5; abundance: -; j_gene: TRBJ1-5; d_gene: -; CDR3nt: TGTGCCAGCAGCTTGGTATACCAGTATAGCAATCAGCCCCAGCATTTT; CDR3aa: CASSLVYQYSNQPQHF
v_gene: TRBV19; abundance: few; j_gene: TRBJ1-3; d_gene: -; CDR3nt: TGTGCCAGTAGTATGCCTATGCGTGAAGCTAGAAACACCATATATTTT; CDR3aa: CASSMPMREARNTIYF
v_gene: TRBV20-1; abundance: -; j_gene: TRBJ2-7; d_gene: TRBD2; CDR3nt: TGCAGTGCTAGTTGGGTAGCGGGGGACTACGAGCAGTACTTC; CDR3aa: CSASWVAGDYEQYF
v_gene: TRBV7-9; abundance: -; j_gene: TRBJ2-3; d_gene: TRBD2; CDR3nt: TGTGCCAGCAGTTCAGGACTAGCGACAGATACGCAGTATTTT; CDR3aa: CASSSGLATDTQYF
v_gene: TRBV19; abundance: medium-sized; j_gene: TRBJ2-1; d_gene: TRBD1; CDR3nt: TGTGCCAGTAGCCTCAAAAACAGGGGCACCTACAATGAGCAGTTCTTC; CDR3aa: CASSLKNRGTYNEQFF
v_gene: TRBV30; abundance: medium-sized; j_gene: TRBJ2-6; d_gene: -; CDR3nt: TGTGCCTGGAGTGAAGGGACTGGTGGGGCCAACGTCCTGACTTTC; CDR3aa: CAWSEGTGGANVLTF
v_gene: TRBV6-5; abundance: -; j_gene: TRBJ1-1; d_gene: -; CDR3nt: TGTGCCACCGAGATTTCCGGGGGCTCGAGCACTGAAGCTTTCTTT; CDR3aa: CATEISGGSSTEAFF
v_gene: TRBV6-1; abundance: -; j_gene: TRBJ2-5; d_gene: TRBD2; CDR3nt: TGTGCCAGCAGTTCGGGGGGGGATAGCGGGGGCCAGAGGGGGACCCAGTACTTC; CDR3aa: CASSSGGDSGGQRGTQYF
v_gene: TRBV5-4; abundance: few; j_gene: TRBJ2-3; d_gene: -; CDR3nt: TGTGCCAGCAGCTTGGAGAGGGAGGATACGCAGTATTTT; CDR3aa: CASSLEREDTQYF
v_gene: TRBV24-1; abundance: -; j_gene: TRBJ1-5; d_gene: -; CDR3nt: TGTGCCACCAGTGACGTGTATAGCAATCAGCCCCAGCATTTT; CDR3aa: CATSDVYSNQPQHF
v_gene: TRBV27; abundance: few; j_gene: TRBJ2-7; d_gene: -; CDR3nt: TGTGCCAGCAGTTTATCGTCAGTCGGCAGCTCCTACGAGCAGTACTTC; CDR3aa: CASSLSSVGSSYEQYF
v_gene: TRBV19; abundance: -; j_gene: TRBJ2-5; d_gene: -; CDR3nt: TGTGCCAGCAGCTTGGGGAATCAAGAGACCCAGTACTTC; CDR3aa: CASSLGNQETQYF
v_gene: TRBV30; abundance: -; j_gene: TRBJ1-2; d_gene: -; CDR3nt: TGTGCCTGGAGTCTACTCGGGACCGGTAACTATGGCTACACCTTC; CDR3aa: CAWSLLGTGNYGYTF
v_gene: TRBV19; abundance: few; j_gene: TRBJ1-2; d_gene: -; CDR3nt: TGTGCCAGTAGTCCCGGACTTCCTTATGGCTACACCTTC; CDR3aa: CASSPGLPYGYTF
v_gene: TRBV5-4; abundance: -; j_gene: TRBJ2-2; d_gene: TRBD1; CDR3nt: TGTGCCAGCAGCCGAGAAACAGGGGTCACCGGGGAGCTGTTTTTT; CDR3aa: CASSRETGVTGELFF